The 20 T cell receptor beta chains presented below share a single source sample, sequenced in a study of CD8+ T cells in alopecia areata. RNA was isolated and reverse transcribed to cDNA, the sequencing template. TCRdb's copy holds only in-frame clones and misses some; the assay was immunoSEQ multiplex PCR. The repertoire holds 150,000 to 200,000 clones, with about 66% as singletons. The sample was CD8+ T cells sorted from blood, taken at week 0. The source is a human donor with alopecia areata.

This clone has only one observation. The rearrangement joins TRBV30 to TRBJ1-2; D unresolved. Trimming took 0 bases from V and 8 from J, leaving 10 bases between them. The CDR3 loop spans 12 amino acids. Per the germline V gene, CDR1 is GTSNPN and CDR2 is SVGIG (reference sequence). For the CDR3, the DNA is TGTGCCTGGAGTGTTGGAGGCTGGGGCTACACCTTC. Translation: CAWSVGGWGYTF.

This clone was seen a handful of times. The CDR3 reads CAISGARAASTDTQYF. The CDR3 bases are TGTGCCATCAGTGGAGCGAGGGCAGCTAGCACAGATACGCAGTATTTT. The rearrangement uses TRBV10-3 and TRBJ2-3; TRBD2 is a possible D gene (5 bases). CDR3 length: 16 amino acids. Germline V gene lookup returns CDR1 ENHRY and CDR2 SYGVKD. The V end was cut by 4 bases, the J end by 0 bases, with 14 bases between.

In the case of this clone: One end of the junction does not line up with germline, which may come from a read error. V gene TRBV5-6 combines with J gene TRBJ1-1, with D unresolved. This CDR3 comprises 13 residues. Germline V CDR1 and CDR2: SGHDT, YYEEEE. Written as DNA, the CDR3 is TGTGCCAGCAGCTTGGGACGGAAGCCGGAAATCTCATTC. Translating it yields CASSLGRKPEISF.

The chain couples TRBV5-6 to TRBJ2-1; D ambiguous. Germline CDR1 reads SGHDT; CDR2 reads YYEEEE. The V end lost 0 bases, the J end lost 5 bases, and 3 bases lay between the germline ends. CDR3 length equals 12 residues. The CDR3 DNA is TGTGCCAGCAGCTTGGCAGACAATGAGCAGTTCTTC. Translated: CASSLADNEQFF.

The J gene is TRBJ1-1, the V gene TRBV25-1; D is perhaps TRBD1 (6 bases). Germline assignment: CDR1 MGHDK and CDR2 SYGVNS. V shed 2 bases and J shed 4 bases, with 14 bases lying between them. The CDR3 is 15 residues long. The CDR3 bases are TGTGCCAGCAGTGAAGGGCTGGCAGGGGCCACTGAAGCTTTCTTT. Its protein product is CASSEGLAGATEAFF.

This clone showed up just a few times. The rearrangement uses TRBV29-1 and TRBJ2-2; D unclear. The germline V gene encodes CDR1 SQVTM and CDR2 ANQGSEA. V was trimmed by 4 bases and J by 5 bases, leaving 5 bases between them. The CDR3 totals 11 residues. In DNA form, the CDR3 reads TGCAGCGTTGCTCTTACCGGGGAGCTGTTTTTT. It is translated as CSVALTGELFF.

The rearrangement links TRBV6-5 to TRBJ2-7, with D possibly TRBD2 on 5 matching bases. This CDR3 contains 11 residues. The ends were cut back, 10 bases at V and 6 bases at J, with 13 bases in the middle. Germline V gene lookup returns CDR1 MNHEY and CDR2 SVGAGI. The CDR3 sequence: CATGRGSEQYF. DNA of the CDR3: TGTGCCACGGGCCGCGGGTCCGAGCAGTACTTC.

The J gene is TRBJ2-7, the V gene TRBV6-5; 9 bases match TRBD2. Per the germline V gene, CDR1 is MNHEY and CDR2 is SVGAGI. Unmatched junction bases numbered 4, after V lost 4 bases and J lost 0 bases. The CDR3 has 15 amino acids. The CDR3 here is CASSLSGGSSYEQYF. CDR3 sequence (DNA): TGTGCCAGCAGTTTAAGCGGGGGGAGCTCCTACGAGCAGTACTTC.

The sample holds a few counts of this clone. The rearrangement joins TRBV7-6 to TRBJ2-2; D possibly matches TRBD1 or TRBD2 (5 bases each). The germline V and J ends were trimmed by 5 bases and 5 bases, with 21 bases remaining between them. The CDR3 extends over 17 amino acids. The germline V gene has CDR1 SGHVS and CDR2 FNYEAQ. CDR3 loop: CASSNPTQGEKTGELFF. CDR3 DNA: TGTGCCAGCAGCAACCCTACTCAGGGAGAAAAGACCGGGGAGCTGTTTTTT.

The genes are TRBV7-9 and TRBJ2-1, with 9 bases aligning to TRBD1. Losses at the gene ends were 4 bases for V and 7 bases for J; bases not matched to a gene: 5. Per the germline V gene, CDR1 is SEHNR and CDR2 is FQNEAQ (reference sequence). The CDR3 covers 14 residues. The CDR3 loop reads CASSSGTGKNEQFF. The DNA for the CDR3 is TGTGCCAGCAGCTCCGGGACAGGGAAAAATGAGCAGTTCTTC.

The chain has TRBV13 and TRBJ2-3; 9 bases fit TRBD2. V gave up 5 bases and J gave up 1 base; unmatched junction bases: 4. Germline V gene sequence: CDR1 PRHDT, CDR2 FYEKMQ (reference sequence). CDR3 size: 15 residues. The CDR3 here is CASSQRGARTDTQYF. DNA for the CDR3: TGTGCCAGCAGCCAGCGGGGGGCGCGCACAGATACGCAGTATTTT.

This clone was observed once. The chain uses TRBV25-1 and TRBJ1-5, with 7 bases fitting TRBD1. The CDR3 is 14 residues long. The germline gives CDR1 MGHDK, CDR2 SYGVNS. Trimming took 8 bases from V and 3 from J; bases not matched to a gene: 7. The CDR3 region is CASRQGGSNQPQHF. CDR3 sequence (DNA): TGTGCCAGCCGTCAGGGGGGCTCCAATCAGCCCCAGCATTTT.

The chain recombines TRBV30 with TRBJ1-6, with 8 bases matching TRBD1. The germline V gene encodes CDR1 GTSNPN and CDR2 SVGIG (reference sequence). CDR3 length equals 15 residues. Trimming removed 0 bases from V and 7 bases from J; junction bases left unmatched: 5. The CDR3 region has the DNA TGTGCCTGGAGTGTTTTCGGGACAGGCAATTCACCCCTCCACTTT. This sequence encodes CAWSVFGTGNSPLHF.

The chain carries TRBV9 and TRBJ2-3, with D possibly being TRBD1 (6 bases). V lost 5 bases to trimming and J lost 4 bases, with 20 bases between them. This CDR3 is 16 amino acids long. From germline, CDR1 is SGDLS and CDR2 YYNGEE. CDR3 bases: TGTGCCAGCAGTGACTCCAGGGGATCCGGACCAGATACGCAGTATTTT. This encodes CASSDSRGSGPDTQYF.

The rearrangement joins TRBV7-9 to TRBJ2-1; 14 bases are a match to TRBD2. This CDR3 spans 15 amino acids. From germline, CDR1 is SEHNR and CDR2 FQNEAQ (reference sequence). The V segment lost 1 base and the J segment 8 bases; nucleotides outside the gene matches: 1. Here the CDR3 DNA reads TGTGCCAGCAGCTTAGGACTAGCGGGGGGGCATGAGCAGTTCTTC. It codes for CASSLGLAGGHEQFF.

The rearrangement joins TRBV7-6 to TRBJ1-1, with D tentatively TRBD1 (6 bases). The length of the CDR3 is 11 residues. V lost 5 bases and J 8 bases, leaving 9 bases between the germline ends. Germline V lookup: CDR1 SGHVS, CDR2 FNYEAQ. CDR3 in DNA: TGTGCCAGCAGCCTCACAGGGGAAGCTTTCTTT. This translates into CASSLTGEAFF.

The gene calls are TRBV29-1 and TRBJ1-2; D ambiguous. Per the germline V gene, CDR1 is SQVTM and CDR2 is ANQGSEA. V lost 3 bases and J lost 7, with 6 bases in between. This CDR3 comprises 10 residues. CDR3 DNA sequence: TGCAGCGTTGATACCGCTGGCTACACCTTC. It is translated as CSVDTAGYTF.

The rearrangement links TRBV14 to TRBJ2-5; TRBD2 is a possible D gene (5 bases). This CDR3 has 16 residues. Germline CDR1 and CDR2: SGHDN and FVKESK. V was trimmed by 6 bases and J by 2 bases, leaving 19 bases between them. Here the CDR3 DNA reads TGTGCCAGCAGTCACGCGATCGGAGGCTCTCAAGAGACCCAGTACTTC. This encodes CASSHAIGGSQETQYF.

The chain has TRBV5-6 and TRBJ1-6; D unclear. The ends were cut back, 4 bases at V and 10 bases at J, with 12 bases in the middle. The germline CDR1 and CDR2 sequences are SGHDT and YYEEEE. The CDR3 extends over 13 amino acids. In DNA form, the CDR3 reads TGTGCCAGCAGCCTCGTCGGGCGGTCACCCCTCCACTTT. Residues: CASSLVGRSPLHF.

This clone has more than one count but fewer than ten. The chain carries TRBV7-2 and TRBJ2-3; D might be TRBD2 (6 bases). CDR3 length: 15 residues. V lost 3 bases and J lost 3, with 13 bases in between. Germline V gives CDR1 SGHTA, CDR2 FQGNSA. CDR3 bases: TGTGCCAGCAGCTTGAATAGCGGAGCGACAGATACGCAGTATTTT. Amino acid sequence: CASSLNSGATDTQYF. Supplemented by reference TRBV7-2 and TRBJ2-3, the full variable domain reads GAGVSQSPSNKVTEKGKDVELRCDPISGHTALYWYRQSLGQGLEFLIYFQGNSAPDKSGLPSDRFSAERTGGSVSTLTIQRTQQEDSAVYLCASSLNSGATDTQYFGPGTRLTVL.